Below are 17 T cell receptor beta chains sequenced from a single sample in a study of tumor-infiltrating lymphocytes in primary liver carcinoma. Making TCR beta cDNA involved around 500 ng total RNA and a constant-region primer. For TCR beta, libraries were produced by three nested multiplex PCR rounds using slightly modified ARM-PCR. The two initial PCR rounds, 9 to 11 cycles each, used TRBV1-TRBV30 forward and C-beta reverse primers. One entry per CDR3 protein results from TCRdb running MiXCR on the multiplex PCR reads. This table has about 180,000 distinct CDR3 sequences, about 55% appearing once. Germline DNA was also extracted, and blood RNA derived from unsorted whole blood. Sample: peripheral blood. The receptor source for this set is a man aged 35 to 55 with primary liver carcinoma and hepatitis B virus infection.

About this clonotype itself: At one boundary the junction diverges from the germline segment, which might be a read error. V is TRBV5-8 and J is TRBJ1-2; maybe TRBD1 (5 bases). CDR3 size: 16 residues. Per germline, CDR1 SGHTS and CDR2 YDEGEE. CDR3 sequence reads: CATSSGTTSYNYGYTF. The CDR3 region has the DNA TGTGCCACCAGCTCCGGGACCACCTCCTACAACTATGGCTACACCTTC. Filled out from reference TRBV5-8 and TRBJ1-2, the complete variable domain reads EAGVTQSPTHLIKTRGQQATLRCSPISGHTSVYWYQQALGLGLQFLLWYDEGEERNRGNFPPRFSGRQFPNYSSELNVNALELEDSALYLCATSSGTTSYNYGYTFGSGTRLTVV.

This chain joins TRBV6-5 and TRBJ2-2, with D hard to call. V was cut by 7 bases and J by 3 bases, with 21 bases left in between. The germline gives CDR1 MNHEY, CDR2 SVGAGI. This CDR3 comprises 17 residues. The CDR3 bases are TGTGCCAGCACCGGCCTTCGAATGAGCGTCGACACCGGGGAGCTGTTTTTT. Translating it yields CASTGLRMSVDTGELFF.

This clonotype was recorded at least ten times. The chain links TRBV29-1 to TRBJ1-1, with D perhaps TRBD1 (5 bases). The CDR3 length is 13 residues. Germline loops: CDR1 SQVTM, CDR2 ANQGSEA. The ends were cut back, 5 bases at V and 1 base at J, with 11 bases in the middle. The CDR3 sequence: CSVKGQRNTEAFF. The CDR3 coding sequence is TGCAGCGTTAAGGGGCAGAGGAACACTGAAGCTTTCTTT.

V usage is TRBV25-1 and J usage is TRBJ2-7; D possibly uses TRBD1 or TRBD2 (6 bases each). CDR1 is MGHDK, CDR2 SYGVNS, per germline. This CDR3 comprises 13 residues. CDR3 in amino acids: CANRDRTTVKQYF. CDR3 nucleotides: TGTGCTAACAGAGACAGGACTACGGTTAAGCAGTACTTC.

Remarks on this clonotype: No conserved phenylalanine or tryptophan is present at the end of the CDR3, so a read error is the likely explanation. The CDR3 is CASSLTDTAYEQYL. As DNA, the CDR3 is TGTGCCAGCAGTTTAACTGACACTGCGTACGAGCAGTACTTA. The rearrangement uses TRBV11-2 and TRBJ2-7; D remains unclear. Germline V gene lookup returns CDR1 SGHAT and CDR2 FQNNGV. The CDR3 totals 14 residues. Trimming took 6 bases from V and 4 from J, leaving 16 bases between them.

A few counts support this clonotype. This chain links TRBV12-3 or TRBV12-4 with TRBJ2-1, with D perhaps matching TRBD2 (6 bases). Trimming stripped 1 base from V and 5 bases from J, with 12 bases between. The CDR3 contains 15 residues. DNA for the CDR3: TGTGCCAGCAGTTTAGGCGGGGATCTAAACAATGAGCAGTTCTTC. Translating it yields CASSLGGDLNNEQFF.

This clonotype has ten or more counts. The chain combines TRBV11-2 with TRBJ2-5; 8 bases map to TRBD1. The germline V gene encodes CDR1 SGHAT and CDR2 FQNNGV. Losses at the gene ends were 7 bases for V and 5 bases for J; bases not matched to a gene: 12. This CDR3 has 15 residues. The CDR3 protein is CASTPNTGGRETQYF. In nucleotides, the CDR3 is TGTGCCAGCACCCCCAACACAGGGGGTCGGGAGACCCAGTACTTC.

The chain carries TRBV4-1 and TRBJ2-7; D gene ambiguous. The V end was cut by 1 base, the J end by 3 bases, with 7 bases between. Germline-derived CDR1 and CDR2 are MGHRA and YSYEKL. There are 13 residues in the CDR3. CDR3 sequence (DNA): TGCGCCAGCAGCCAAGGTGGAGTCTACGAGCAGTACTTC. This encodes CASSQGGVYEQYF.

As regards this clonotype: A much more abundant neighbour one base away suggests this may be a read error. Here the CDR3 omits its conserved ending phenylalanine or tryptophan, so a read error is the likely source. The chain joins TRBV11-2 to TRBJ2-1, with 8 positions matching TRBD2. Germline-derived CDR1 and CDR2 are SGHAT and FQNNGV. J gave up 6 bases and V 5 bases, and 12 bases lay outside the gene matches. This CDR3 region has 16 residues. The CDR3 nucleotides are TGTGCCAGCAGCCACCACGCGGGAGGCGGGACCAATGAGCAGTTCATC. As protein: CASSHHAGGGTNEQFI.

The rearrangement links TRBV7-8 to TRBJ2-3, with TRBD2 matching over 11 bases. The germline V gene has CDR1 SGHVS and CDR2 FQNEAQ. V was clipped by 4 bases and J by 3 bases; unmatched bases: 6. There are 16 residues in the CDR3. This chain's CDR3 is CASSWASGRITDTQYF. The DNA for the CDR3 is TGTGCCAGCAGCTGGGCTAGCGGGAGGATAACAGATACGCAGTATTTT.

A remark on this clonotype: The missing conserved phenylalanine or tryptophan at the end of this CDR3 makes a read error likely. The rearrangement links TRBV4-1 to TRBJ2-2; 12 bases agree with TRBD2. CDR3 length: 20 amino acids. Trimming removed 8 bases from V and 0 bases from J; junction bases left unmatched: 16. The germline gives CDR1 MGHRA, CDR2 YSYEKL. The CDR3 loop is CASQEGPLAGGPANTGELFL. The CDR3 nucleotides read TGCGCCAGCCAAGAGGGCCCACTAGCGGGAGGCCCAGCGAACACCGGGGAGCTGTTTCTT.

V usage is TRBV6-2 or TRBV6-3 and J usage is TRBJ2-5; 11 nucleotides align to TRBD2. V lost 2 bases to trimming and J lost 4 bases; unmatched junction nucleotides: 6. The CDR3 is 16 residues long. Germline V gene data show CDR1 as MNHEY and CDR2 as SVGEGT. The CDR3, as DNA: TGTGCCAGCAGTTACATCCTAGCGGGAGGCGGAGAGACCCAGTACTTC. Translated, it gives CASSYILAGGGETQYF.

This clonotype has only a few counts. The gene calls are TRBV6-1 and TRBJ1-2, with 11 bases identical to TRBD1. The CDR3 extends over 14 amino acids. The ends lost 7 bases at V and 4 bases at J; junction bases unmatched: 5. Germline V gene lookup returns CDR1 MNHNS and CDR2 SASEGT. This CDR3 is CASTRDRGTYGYTF. DNA for the CDR3: TGTGCCAGCACCCGGGACAGGGGGACCTATGGCTACACCTTC.

The chain carries TRBV6-5 and TRBJ2-3; D possibly uses TRBD1 or TRBD2 (5 bases each). The CDR3 runs to 13 residues. Germline-derived CDR1 and CDR2 are MNHEY and SVGAGI. V lost 7 bases and J 4 bases, leaving 12 bases between the germline ends. CDR3 bases: TGTGCCAGCACGGGACCCGGGGCAGATACGCAGTATTTT. Encoded protein: CASTGPGADTQYF.

Remarks on this clonotype: The germline gene is not matched at one end of the junction; a read error may be the cause. The chain is built from TRBV11-2 and TRBJ2-7; D unclear. Germline V lookup: CDR1 SGHAT, CDR2 FQNNGV. The CDR3 loop spans 14 amino acids. The CDR3 sequence: CASSLTDTAYKQYF. Here the CDR3 DNA reads TGTGCCAGCAGCTTAACTGACACTGCATACAAGCAATACTTC.

Points on this clonotype: This clone may be a read error of a much larger clone one base away. The chain uses TRBV12-3 or TRBV12-4 and TRBJ1-5; tentatively, D is TRBD1 (6 bases). The length of the CDR3 is 13 residues. The V end was cut by 7 bases, the J end by 16 bases, with 23 bases between. The CDR3 DNA sequence: TGTGCCAGCACCCCCTCTCCGGGACAACCACAACATTTT. This codes for CASTPSPGQPQHF.

As for this clonotype: The junction does not match germline at one end; this may be a read error. The chain joins TRBV10-3 to TRBJ2-3; TRBD1 aligns across 7 bases. Germline V gives CDR1 ENHRY, CDR2 SYGVKD. The CDR3 is 15 amino acids. This CDR3 reads CAISEPQQGTDAQYF. The CDR3 DNA follows: TGTGCCATCAGTGAGCCACAACAGGGGACAGATGCGCAGTATTTT.